This TCR beta chain was recorded in a study of blood T cell repertoires in COVID-19. Study background: Specimens from acute and convalescent COVID-19 originated in the United States, Italy and Spain. PBMCs, B-cell-depleted T cells, or T cells provided the cDNA or gDNA that made up the material.

Source study methods: By means of reference gene primer amplification, nucleated cell counts were estimated. Assay: immunoSEQ multiplex PCR; the TCRdb copy retains only in-frame clones and omits some. V and J calls plus clone size are reproduced from that table; the DNA served to infer D and trimming. The table has roughly 140,000 clones, 84% seen once. CDR1 and CDR2 from the germline V gene are SQVTM and ANQGSEA. The CDR3 extends over 13 amino acids. The germline V and J ends were trimmed by 4 bases and 0 bases, with 9 bases remaining between them. The sequence was obtained from a woman in her fifties or sixties in a cohort sampled during active or convalescent COVID-19. V is TRBV29-1 and J is TRBJ1-1; no clear D. The sequencing input was peripheral blood. The CDR3 coding sequence is TGCAGCGTTGCTGGCGGAATGAACACTGAAGCTTTCTTT. Translating gives CSVAGGMNTEAFF.